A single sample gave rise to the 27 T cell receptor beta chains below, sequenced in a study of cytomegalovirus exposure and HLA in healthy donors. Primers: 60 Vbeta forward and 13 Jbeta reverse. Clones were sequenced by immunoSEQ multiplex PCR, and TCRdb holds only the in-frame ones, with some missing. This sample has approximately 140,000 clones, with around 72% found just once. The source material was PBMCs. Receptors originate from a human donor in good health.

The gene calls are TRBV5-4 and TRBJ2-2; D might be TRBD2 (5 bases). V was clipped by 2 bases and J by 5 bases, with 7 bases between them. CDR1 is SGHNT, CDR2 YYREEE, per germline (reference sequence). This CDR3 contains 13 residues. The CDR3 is CASSFVATGELFF. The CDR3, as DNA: TGTGCCAGCAGCTTTGTAGCGACCGGGGAGCTGTTTTTT.

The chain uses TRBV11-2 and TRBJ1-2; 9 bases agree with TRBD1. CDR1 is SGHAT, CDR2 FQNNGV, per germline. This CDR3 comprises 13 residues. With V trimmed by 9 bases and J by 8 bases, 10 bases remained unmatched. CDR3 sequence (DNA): TGTGCCAGTTCCCCGGACAGGGGCGGGGGCTACACCTTC. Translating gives CASSPDRGGGYTF. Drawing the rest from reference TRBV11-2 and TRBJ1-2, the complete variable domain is EAGVAQSPRYKIIEKRQSVAFWCNPISGHATLYWYQQILGQGPKLLIQFQNNGVVDDSQLPKDRFSAERLKGVDSTLKIQPAKLEDSAVYLCASSPDRGGGYTFGSGTRLTVV.

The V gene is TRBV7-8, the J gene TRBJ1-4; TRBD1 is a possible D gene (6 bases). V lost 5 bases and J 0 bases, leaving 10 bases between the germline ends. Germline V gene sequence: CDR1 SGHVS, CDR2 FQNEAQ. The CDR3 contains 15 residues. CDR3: CASSQDSATNEKLFF. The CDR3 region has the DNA TGTGCCAGCAGCCAGGACAGTGCAACTAATGAAAAACTGTTTTTT.

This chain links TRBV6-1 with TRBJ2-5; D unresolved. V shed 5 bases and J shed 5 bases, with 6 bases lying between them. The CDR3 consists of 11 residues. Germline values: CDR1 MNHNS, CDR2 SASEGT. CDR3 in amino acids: CASSPVETQYF. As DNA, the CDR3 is TGTGCCAGCAGTCCCGTGGAGACCCAGTACTTC.

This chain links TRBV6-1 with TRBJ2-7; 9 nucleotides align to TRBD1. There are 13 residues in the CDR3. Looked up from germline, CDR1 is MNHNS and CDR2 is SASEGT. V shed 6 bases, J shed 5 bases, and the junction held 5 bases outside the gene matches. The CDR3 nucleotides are TGTGCCAGCAGCCGGACAGGGGTAAACGAGCAGTACTTC. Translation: CASSRTGVNEQYF.

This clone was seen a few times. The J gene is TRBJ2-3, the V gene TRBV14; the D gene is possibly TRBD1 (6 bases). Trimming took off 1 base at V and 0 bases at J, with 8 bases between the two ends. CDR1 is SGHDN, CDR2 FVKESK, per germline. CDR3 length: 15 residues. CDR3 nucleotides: TGTGCCAGCAGCCAAGGGACAGCTAGCACAGATACGCAGTATTTT. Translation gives CASSQGTASTDTQYF. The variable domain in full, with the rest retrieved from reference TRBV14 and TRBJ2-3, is EAGVTQFPSHSVIEKGQTVTLRCDPISGHDNLYWYRRVMGKEIKFLLHFVKESKQDESGMPNNRFLAERTGGTYSTLKVQPAELEDSGVYFCASSQGTASTDTQYFGPGTRLTVL.

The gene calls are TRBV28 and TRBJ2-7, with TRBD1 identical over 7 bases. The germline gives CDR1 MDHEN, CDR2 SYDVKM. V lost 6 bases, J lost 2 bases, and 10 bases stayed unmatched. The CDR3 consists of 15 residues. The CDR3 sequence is CASRYGTASTYEQYF. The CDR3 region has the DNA TGTGCCAGCAGATACGGGACAGCGAGTACCTACGAGCAGTACTTC.

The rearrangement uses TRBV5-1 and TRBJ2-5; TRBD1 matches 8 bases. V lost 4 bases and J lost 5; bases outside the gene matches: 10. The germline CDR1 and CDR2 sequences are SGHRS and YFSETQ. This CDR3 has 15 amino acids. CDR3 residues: CASSPFRQGSETQYF. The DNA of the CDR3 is TGCGCCAGCAGCCCCTTTAGACAGGGGTCGGAGACCCAGTACTTC.

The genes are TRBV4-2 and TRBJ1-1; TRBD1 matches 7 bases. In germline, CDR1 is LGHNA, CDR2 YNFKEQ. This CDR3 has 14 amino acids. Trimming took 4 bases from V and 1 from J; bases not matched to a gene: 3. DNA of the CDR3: TGTGCCAGCAGCCCGACAGGGCCGAACACTGAAGCTTTCTTT. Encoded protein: CASSPTGPNTEAFF.

The CDR3 sequence is CASSQVAGGSDEQFF. The CDR3 DNA sequence: TGCGCCAGCAGCCAAGTAGCTGGCGGGAGTGATGAGCAGTTCTTC. The chain uses TRBV4-1 and TRBJ2-1, with TRBD2 matching over 7 bases. Germline assignment: CDR1 MGHRA and CDR2 YSYEKL. V lost 1 base and J lost 8; bases outside the gene matches: 8. CDR3 length equals 15 residues.

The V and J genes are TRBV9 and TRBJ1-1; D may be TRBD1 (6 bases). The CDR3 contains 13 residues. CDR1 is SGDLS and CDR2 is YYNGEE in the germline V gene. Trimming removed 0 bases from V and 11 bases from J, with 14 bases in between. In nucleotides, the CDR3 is TGTGCCAGCAGCGTAGAACTGGCAGGGGCGGCTTTCTTT. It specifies CASSVELAGAAFF.

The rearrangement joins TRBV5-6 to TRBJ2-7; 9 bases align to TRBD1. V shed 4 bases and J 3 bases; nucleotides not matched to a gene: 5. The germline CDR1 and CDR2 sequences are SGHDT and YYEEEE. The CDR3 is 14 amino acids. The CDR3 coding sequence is TGTGCCAGCAGCACAGGACAGGGGAGCTACGAGCAGTACTTC. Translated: CASSTGQGSYEQYF.

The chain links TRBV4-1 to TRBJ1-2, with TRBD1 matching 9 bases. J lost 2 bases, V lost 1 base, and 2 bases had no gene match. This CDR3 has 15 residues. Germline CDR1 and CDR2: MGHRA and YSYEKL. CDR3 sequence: CASSQGQGENYGYTF. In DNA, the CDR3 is TGCGCCAGCAGCCAAGGACAGGGGGAGAACTATGGCTACACCTTC.

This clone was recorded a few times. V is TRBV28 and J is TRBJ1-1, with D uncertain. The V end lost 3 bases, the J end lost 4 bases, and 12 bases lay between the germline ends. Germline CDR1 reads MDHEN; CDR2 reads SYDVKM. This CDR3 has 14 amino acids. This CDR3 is CASSLGWGGTEAFF. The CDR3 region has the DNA TGTGCCAGCAGTTTGGGTTGGGGAGGCACTGAAGCTTTCTTT.

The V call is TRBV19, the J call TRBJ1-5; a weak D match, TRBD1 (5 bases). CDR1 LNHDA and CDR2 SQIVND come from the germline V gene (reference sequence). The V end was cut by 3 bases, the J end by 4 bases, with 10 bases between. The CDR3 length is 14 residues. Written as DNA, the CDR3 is TGTGCCAGTAGTATGAGGACAAAAAATCAGCCCCAGCATTTT. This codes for CASSMRTKNQPQHF.

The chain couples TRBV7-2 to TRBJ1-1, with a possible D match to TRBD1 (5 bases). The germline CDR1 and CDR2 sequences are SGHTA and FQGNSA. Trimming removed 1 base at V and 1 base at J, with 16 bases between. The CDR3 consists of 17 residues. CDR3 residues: CASSLGTGGRANTEAFF. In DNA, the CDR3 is TGTGCCAGCAGCTTAGGAACGGGCGGCAGGGCGAACACTGAAGCTTTCTTT.

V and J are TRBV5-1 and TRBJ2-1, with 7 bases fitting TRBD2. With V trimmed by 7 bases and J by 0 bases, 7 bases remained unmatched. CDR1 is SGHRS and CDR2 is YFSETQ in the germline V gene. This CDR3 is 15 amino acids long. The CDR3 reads CASCPRDYSYNEQFF. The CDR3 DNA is TGCGCCAGCTGCCCCCGGGACTACTCCTACAATGAGCAGTTCTTC. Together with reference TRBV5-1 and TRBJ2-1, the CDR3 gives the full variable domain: KAGVTQTPRYLIKTRGQQVTLSCSPISGHRSVSWYQQTPGQGLQFLFEYFSETQRNKGNFPGRFSGRQFSNSRSEMNVSTLELGDSALYLCASCPRDYSYNEQFFGPGTRLTVL.

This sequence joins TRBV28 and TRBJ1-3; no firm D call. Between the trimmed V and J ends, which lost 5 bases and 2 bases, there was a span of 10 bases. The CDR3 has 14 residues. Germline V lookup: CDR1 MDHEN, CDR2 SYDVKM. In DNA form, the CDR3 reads TGTGCCAGCAGTGTACTGACTGCTGGAAACACCATATATTTT. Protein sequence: CASSVLTAGNTIYF.

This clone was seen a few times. CDR3 region: CASSLGGWGEVVNEQFF. As DNA, the CDR3 is TGTGCCAGCAGCTTAGGAGGGTGGGGGGAGGTTGTTAATGAGCAGTTCTTC. The V gene is TRBV11-3, the J gene TRBJ2-1; tentatively, D is TRBD2 (6 bases). Trimming pared 1 base from V and 7 bases from J, leaving 20 bases between. The germline CDR1 and CDR2 sequences are SGHNT and YENEEA. The length of the CDR3 is 17 residues.

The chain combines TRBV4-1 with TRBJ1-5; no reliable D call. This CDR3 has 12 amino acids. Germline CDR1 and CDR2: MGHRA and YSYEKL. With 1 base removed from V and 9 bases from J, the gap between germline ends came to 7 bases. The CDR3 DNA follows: TGCGCCAGCAGCCAAGTCGGGATGCCCCAGCATTTT. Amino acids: CASSQVGMPQHF.

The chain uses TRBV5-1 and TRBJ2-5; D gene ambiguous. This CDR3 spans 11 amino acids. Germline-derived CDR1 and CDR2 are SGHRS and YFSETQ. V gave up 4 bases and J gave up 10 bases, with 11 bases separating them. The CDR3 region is CASSPGPDQYF. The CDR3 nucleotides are TGCGCCAGCAGCCCGGGTCCCGACCAGTACTTC.

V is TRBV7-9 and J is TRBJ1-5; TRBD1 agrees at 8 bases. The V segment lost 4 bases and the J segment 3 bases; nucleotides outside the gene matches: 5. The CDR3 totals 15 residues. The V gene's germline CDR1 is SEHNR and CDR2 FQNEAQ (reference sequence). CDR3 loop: CASSSDRAPNQPQHF. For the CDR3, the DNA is TGTGCCAGCAGCTCGGACAGGGCCCCCAATCAGCCCCAGCATTTT.

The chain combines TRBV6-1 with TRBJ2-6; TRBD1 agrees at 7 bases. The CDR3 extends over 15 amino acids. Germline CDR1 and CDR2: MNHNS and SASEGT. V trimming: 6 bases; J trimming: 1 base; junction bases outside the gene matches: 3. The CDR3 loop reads CASSPQGSGANVLTF. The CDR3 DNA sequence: TGTGCCAGCAGCCCACAGGGGTCTGGGGCCAACGTCCTGACTTTC.

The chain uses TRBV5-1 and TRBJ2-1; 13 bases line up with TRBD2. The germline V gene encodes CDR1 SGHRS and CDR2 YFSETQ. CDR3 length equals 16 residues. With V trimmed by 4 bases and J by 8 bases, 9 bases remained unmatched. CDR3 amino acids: CASSPGTSGARDEQFF. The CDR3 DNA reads TGCGCCAGCAGCCCGGGGACTAGCGGGGCGCGGGATGAGCAGTTCTTC.

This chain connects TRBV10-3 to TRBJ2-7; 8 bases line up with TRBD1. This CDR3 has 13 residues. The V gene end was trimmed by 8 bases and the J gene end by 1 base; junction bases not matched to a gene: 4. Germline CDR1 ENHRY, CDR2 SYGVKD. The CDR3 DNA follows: TGTGCCATCGCCGGGACAGGTTCCTACGAGCAGTACTTC. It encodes CAIAGTGSYEQYF.

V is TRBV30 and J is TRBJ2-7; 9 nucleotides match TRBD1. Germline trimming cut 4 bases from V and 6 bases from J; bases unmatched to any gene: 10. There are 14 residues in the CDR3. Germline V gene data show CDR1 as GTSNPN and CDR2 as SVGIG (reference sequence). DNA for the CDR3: TGTGCCTGGACTTACGGGACAGGGTTGAGCGAGCAGTACTTC. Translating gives CAWTYGTGLSEQYF.

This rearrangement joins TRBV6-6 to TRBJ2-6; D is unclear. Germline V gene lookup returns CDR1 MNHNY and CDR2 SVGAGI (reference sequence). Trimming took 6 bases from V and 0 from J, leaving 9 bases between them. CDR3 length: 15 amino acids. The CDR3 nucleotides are TGTGCCAGCAGCCCTCTGAGCTCTGGGGCCAACGTCCTGACTTTC. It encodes CASSPLSSGANVLTF.